The rows below give T cell receptor beta chains drawn from one sample of a study of blood T cell repertoires in COVID-19. Using immunoSEQ multiplex PCR, the repertoire was profiled, and TCRdb retains in-frame clones only, with some absent. This table has about 300,000 clones, about nine tenths appearing once. Sequenced: PBMCs or T cells enriched from blood (not recorded which). The receptors shown here come from a man aged 60-69 years who had recovered from COVID-19. CDR3s include the opening cysteine and the closing phenylalanine or tryptophan. The D gene is left open where the match is weak.

CDR3aa: CASSQVDRPLNTEAFF; CDR3nt: TGTGCCAGCAGCCAAGTAGACAGGCCTCTGAACACTGAAGCTTTCTTT; d_gene: .; j_gene: TRBJ1-1; len: 16; v_gene: TRBV4-2
CDR3aa: CASSYGRLAGLSSYNEQFF; CDR3nt: TGTGCCAGCAGTTACGGCAGACTAGCGGGCCTTAGCTCCTACAATGAGCAGTTCTTC; d_gene: TRBD2; j_gene: TRBJ2-1; len: 19; v_gene: TRBV6-2/TRBV6-3
CDR3aa: CASSLSRATDTQYF; CDR3nt: TGTGCCAGCAGCTTATCCAGGGCCACAGATACGCAGTATTTT; d_gene: .; j_gene: TRBJ2-3; len: 14; v_gene: TRBV7-2
CDR3aa: CASSLQVLDGYTF; CDR3nt: TGTGCCAGCAGTTTGCAGGTGCTCGATGGCTACACCTTC; d_gene: .; j_gene: TRBJ1-2; len: 13; v_gene: TRBV28
CDR3aa: CASSLIWGVRETQYF; CDR3nt: TGTGCCAGCAGTTTAATTTGGGGGGTCCGGGAGACCCAGTACTTC; d_gene: .; j_gene: TRBJ2-5; len: 15; v_gene: TRBV28
CDR3aa: CASPGHGSTEAFF; CDR3nt: TGTGCCAGCCCTGGGCATGGCTCCACTGAAGCTTTCTTT; d_gene: .; j_gene: TRBJ1-1; len: 13; v_gene: TRBV28
CDR3aa: CASSLQGSQSPLHF; CDR3nt: TGTGCCAGCAGCTTACAGGGGTCACAGTCACCCCTCCACTTT; d_gene: TRBD1; j_gene: TRBJ1-6; len: 14; v_gene: TRBV5-4
CDR3aa: CASSPFTASGGGEQFF; CDR3nt: TGTGCCAGCTCACCATTCACTGCTAGCGGGGGAGGGGAGCAGTTCTTC; d_gene: TRBD2; j_gene: TRBJ2-1; len: 16; v_gene: TRBV18
CDR3aa: CASSDFPFRVGTASYEQYF; CDR3nt: TGTGCCAGCAGTGATTTTCCGTTTAGAGTTGGGACAGCATCCTACGAGCAGTACTTC; d_gene: TRBD1; j_gene: TRBJ2-7; len: 19; v_gene: TRBV6-1
CDR3aa: CASSIDFGVADTQYF; CDR3nt: TGTGCCAGTAGTATAGATTTCGGAGTGGCAGATACGCAGTATTTT; d_gene: .; j_gene: TRBJ2-3; len: 15; v_gene: TRBV19